This TCR beta chain was profiled in a study of shared clonotypes between healthy human individuals. Study outcomes and limitations: Sampling included only blood; tissue repertoires likely differ. Unshared clonotypes carried lower generation probabilities than those common to all four donors.

This CDR3 is built from 13 residues. CDR1 is GTSNPN, CDR2 SVGIG, per germline (reference sequence). Trimming left V 0 bases short and J 7 bases short, with 12 bases between. Generated by immunoSEQ multiplex PCR, the TCRdb table keeps only in-frame clones and is missing some. The table has about 1.5 million clones, around 97% seen once; the top ten hold about 1.2%. This clone has just one count. Its antigen is unknown. The chain links TRBV30 to TRBJ1-1; D unresolved. This clonotype was obtained from a man aged 30 to 39 in good health. The sample consisted of naive CD4+ T cells sorted from blood. The subset was: CD45RA+ positively selected. The CDR3 is CAWSVLMANEAFF. The DNA of the CDR3 is TGTGCCTGGAGTGTACTGATGGCTAATGAAGCTTTCTTT.